This T cell receptor (beta chain) was obtained from a study of cytomegalovirus exposure and HLA in healthy donors. Study-level findings and limits: Analyses of presence and absence presupposed an approximately uniform sequencing depth across donors.

This cohort consisted of healthy bone marrow donors. There are a few counts of this clone. The antigen is undetermined. A multiplex PCR was run with 60 Vbeta primers and 13 Jbeta primers. The method was immunoSEQ multiplex PCR; TCRdb's version includes in-frame clones alone and lacks a portion of them. This repertoire shows about 160,000 clones, roughly 70% found once; its top ten account for just under 3%. This CDR3 has 11 amino acids. Germline assignment: CDR1 SEHNR and CDR2 FQNEAQ (reference sequence). V shed 5 bases and J 12 bases; nucleotides not matched to a gene: 5. The clonotype comes from a woman between 45 and 60 years old in good health and CMV-seropositive. This chain links TRBV7-9 with TRBJ1-1, with TRBD1 matching 8 bases. Source material: PBMCs. The CDR3 nucleotides are TGTGCCAGCAGCGAGACAGGGGAGACTTTCTTT. Residues: CASSETGETFF.